The source of this TCR beta chain is a study of Ad26.COV2.S vaccination and SARS-CoV-2 variants. Study in general: Once, or twice with 56 days between doses, Ad26.COV2.S was given intramuscularly.

Assay used: immunoSEQ multiplex PCR; TCRdb lists only in-frame clones, some missing. The sample has 440,000 or so clones; roughly 90% are singletons. Described treatment: some 20 received Ad26.COV2.S at low or high dose, single or two shots; about 5 received placebo; per-sample allocation not given. Specimens were obtained on day 63 following the first vaccine or placebo injection. Worth noting for this clone: Antigen: not known.

Between the trimmed V and J ends, which lost 5 bases and 2 bases, there was a span of 12 bases. From germline, CDR1 is GTSNPN and CDR2 SVGIG (reference sequence). The CDR3 is 13 residues long. Broader study findings: Participants in the vaccine arm had higher spike-specific TCR breadth; placebo recipients had lower.

The specimen comprised peripheral blood, sampled in a trial of Ad26.COV2.S vaccine versus placebo. This receptor was identified in a person aged 18-60 years who received the Ad26.COV2.S COVID-19 vaccine or a placebo. The V gene is TRBV30, the J gene TRBJ1-2; weak D call: TRBD1 (5 bases). The CDR3 loop reads CAWQGRVNYGYTF. The CDR3 DNA reads as TGTGCCTGGCAGGGCAGGGTGAACTATGGCTACACCTTC.